The sequence of this T cell receptor beta chain was determined in a study of cytotoxic CD8 clonotypes in ibrutinib-treated CLL (dated by TCRdb to 2020 to 2023). Regarding the research as a whole: The cohort included roughly 15 treatment-naive and under 13 relapsed/refractory patients; roughly 17 were IGHV unmutated. Responses were partial in 24 patients and complete in 2; after median 68 months follow-up, 14 stayed in remission and around 12 progressed. The response samples were drawn at a median of around eleven months into treatment, with a range of roughly 6 to 36 months. An average of roughly 270,000 productive templates and around 100,000 productive rearrangements was obtained per sample. Of the approximately 87 participants in the trial, about 25 had longitudinal samples available. Cryopreserved peripheral blood mononuclear cells were collected at three points: before therapy, at response, and at either sustained remission or disease progression. Patients were still on ibrutinib when every remission and progressive disease sample was collected. General conclusions and limits of the study: Public clonotypes were rare and either contracted or stayed stable during treatment, and the rise in clonality at ibrutinib response reflected the expansion of private clonotypes. Baseline clonality exceeded that of age-matched healthy donors and correlated strongly with circulating CD8+ T-cell counts. Clonality increased at ibrutinib response, stayed stable in sustained remission, and fell back toward baseline at progression. Lymph node repertoires were not examined, and the timing of sampling was not matched between patients in sustained remission and those whose disease progressed.

The goal of deep resolution MiSeq sequencing was a depth between 1 in 1 million and 1 in 200,000 T cells, and coverage averaged 10x per clonotype. TCR beta libraries were generated with the immunoSEQ hsTCRB Kit. The original pipeline was this. Data were analyzed with ImmunoSEQ Data Assistant and ImmunoSEQ Analyzer, with V, D and J genes assigned per IMGT definitions. Clonality was computed as one minus normalized Shannon entropy of productive rearrangement frequencies, ranging from 0 to 1. Public clonotype analysis was restricted to overrepresented clonotypes comprising at least 0.05% of each patient's repertoire. Repertoires from roughly 13 age-matched healthy donors in immuneACCESS were used as clonality controls. This is the immuneACCESS table as TCRdb keeps it, with only in-frame sequences that have V and J called. A part of the clones is gone; compared with another copy, unresolved V genes explain less than half, and the rest is unexplained. That table supplies the V and J calls and clone size; D and trimming were determined from the DNA. The sample table records more than 110,000 clones; more than 75% of these occur just once. Less than 8.5% of the sample is held by the ten biggest clonotypes.

Concerning this clone itself: The antigen it binds to is not known. One base away there is no much larger clone; base qualities are not given.

For TCR beta library preparation, around 2.2 micrograms of genomic DNA was extracted from cryopreserved PBMCs. High-throughput TCR beta sequencing was performed on longitudinal blood samples from CLL patients receiving ibrutinib monotherapy. The patients took part in an open-label, single-center phase 2 trial of ibrutinib monotherapy. The CDR3 numbers 16 residues from cysteine through phenylalanine. The retained sequence is limited to the CDR3, 48 bases, with the frame set at the first base. CDR1 MGHRA and CDR2 YSYEKL were looked up in the germline V gene. Deletion took 3 bases off V and 5 bases off J, with a span of 16 bases between the germline ends.

The rearranged chain carries TRBV4-1 and TRBJ2-2; the D segment cannot be called with confidence. The clonotype originates from a human donor with chronic lymphocytic leukemia. The sample was PBMCs, taken after 36 months of ibrutinib treatment. The CDR3 protein is CASSHPTAPNTGELFF. The DNA sequence follows: TGCGCCAGCAGCCATCCAACCGCCCCAAATACCGGGGAGCTGTTTTTT.